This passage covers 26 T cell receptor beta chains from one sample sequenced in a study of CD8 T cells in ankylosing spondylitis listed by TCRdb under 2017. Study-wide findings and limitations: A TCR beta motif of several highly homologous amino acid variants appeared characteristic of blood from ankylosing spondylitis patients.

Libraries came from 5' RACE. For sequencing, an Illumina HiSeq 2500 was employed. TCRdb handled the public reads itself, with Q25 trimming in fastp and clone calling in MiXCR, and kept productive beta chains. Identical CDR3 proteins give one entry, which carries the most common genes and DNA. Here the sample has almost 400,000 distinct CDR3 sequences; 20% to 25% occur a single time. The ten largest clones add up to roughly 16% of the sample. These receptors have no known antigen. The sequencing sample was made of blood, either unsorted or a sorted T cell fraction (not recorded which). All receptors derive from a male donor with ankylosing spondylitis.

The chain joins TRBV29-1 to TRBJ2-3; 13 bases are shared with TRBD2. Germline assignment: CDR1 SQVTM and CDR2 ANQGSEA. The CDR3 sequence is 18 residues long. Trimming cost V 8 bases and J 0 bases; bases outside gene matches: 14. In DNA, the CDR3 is TGCAGCTTCCGGACTAGCGGGGGACGGTTCGTTAGCACAGATACGCAGTATTTT. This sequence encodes CSFRTSGGRFVSTDTQYF.

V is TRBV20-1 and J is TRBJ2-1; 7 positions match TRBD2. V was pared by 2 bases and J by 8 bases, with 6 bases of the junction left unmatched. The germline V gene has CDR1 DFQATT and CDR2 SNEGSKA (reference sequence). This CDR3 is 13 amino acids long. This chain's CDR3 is CSARSPGLHEQFF. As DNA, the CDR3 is TGCAGTGCTAGAAGCCCGGGACTACATGAGCAGTTCTTC.

CDR3 in amino acids: CASSRLAVYYEQYF. The CDR3, as DNA: TGTGCCAGCAGCCGACTAGCGGTTTACTACGAGCAGTACTTC. The rearrangement joins TRBV6-2 or TRBV6-3 to TRBJ2-7; 9 bases match TRBD2. V shed 6 bases and J 3 bases; nucleotides not matched to a gene: 6. CDR1 and CDR2 from the germline V gene are MNHEY and SVGEGT. This CDR3 spans 14 amino acids.

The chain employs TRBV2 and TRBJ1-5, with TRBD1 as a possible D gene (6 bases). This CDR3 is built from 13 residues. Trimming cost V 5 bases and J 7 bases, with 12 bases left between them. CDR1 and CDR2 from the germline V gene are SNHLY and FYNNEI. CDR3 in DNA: TGTGCCAGCAGTACAGGGTTACACCAGCCCCAGCATTTT. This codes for CASSTGLHQPQHF.

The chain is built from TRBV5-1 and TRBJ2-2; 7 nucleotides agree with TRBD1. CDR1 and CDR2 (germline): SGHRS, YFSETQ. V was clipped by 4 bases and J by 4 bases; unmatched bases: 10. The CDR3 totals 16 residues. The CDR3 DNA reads TGCGCCAGCAGCCGTGCCGGGGCAGGGGGCACCGGGGAGCTGTTTTTT. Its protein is CASSRAGAGGTGELFF.

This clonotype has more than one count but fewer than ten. The CDR3 here is CASSQDRVAGVLEQYF. CDR3 bases: TGCGCCAGCAGCCAAGATCGGGTCGCGGGAGTCCTCGAGCAGTACTTC. V and J are TRBV4-1 and TRBJ2-7, with 7 bases identical to TRBD2. Looked up from germline, CDR1 is MGHRA and CDR2 is YSYEKL. The length of the CDR3 is 16 residues. Trimming removed 0 bases from V and 6 bases from J; junction bases left unmatched: 11.

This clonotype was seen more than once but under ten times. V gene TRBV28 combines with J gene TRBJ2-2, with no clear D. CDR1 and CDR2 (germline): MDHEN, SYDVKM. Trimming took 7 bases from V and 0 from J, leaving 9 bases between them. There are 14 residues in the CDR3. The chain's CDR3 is CASTRTANTGELFF. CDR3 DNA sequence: TGTGCCAGCACCCGGACCGCGAACACCGGGGAGCTGTTTTTT.

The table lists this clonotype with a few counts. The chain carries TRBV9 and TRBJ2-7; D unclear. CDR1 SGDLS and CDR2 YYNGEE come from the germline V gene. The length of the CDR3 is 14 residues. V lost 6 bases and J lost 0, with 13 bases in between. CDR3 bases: TGTGCCAGCAAATTGGATCTATTCTCCTACGAGCAGTACTTC. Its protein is CASKLDLFSYEQYF.

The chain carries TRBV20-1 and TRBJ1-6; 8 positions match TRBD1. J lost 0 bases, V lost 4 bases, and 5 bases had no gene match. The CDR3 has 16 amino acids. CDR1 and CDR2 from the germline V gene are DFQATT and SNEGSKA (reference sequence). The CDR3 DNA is TGCAGTGCTATCCGACAGGGGCACTCCTATAATTCACCCCTCCACTTT. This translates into CSAIRQGHSYNSPLHF.

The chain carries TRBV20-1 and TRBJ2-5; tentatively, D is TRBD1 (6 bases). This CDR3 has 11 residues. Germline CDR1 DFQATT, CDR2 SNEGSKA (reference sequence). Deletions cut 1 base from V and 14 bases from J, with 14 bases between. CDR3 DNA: TGCAGTGCTAGAGCGAATGGGGGCCCCTACTTC. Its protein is CSARANGGPYF.

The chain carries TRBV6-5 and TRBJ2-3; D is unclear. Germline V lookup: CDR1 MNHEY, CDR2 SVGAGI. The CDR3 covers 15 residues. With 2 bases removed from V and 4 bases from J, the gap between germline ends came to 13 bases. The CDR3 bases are TGTGCCAGCAGTTACCGGACGGGTGGCTCAGATACGCAGTATTTT. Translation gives CASSYRTGGSDTQYF.

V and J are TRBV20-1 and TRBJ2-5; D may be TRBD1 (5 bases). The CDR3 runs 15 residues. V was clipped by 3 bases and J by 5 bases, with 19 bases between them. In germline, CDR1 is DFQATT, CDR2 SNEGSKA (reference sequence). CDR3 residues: CSARSLSRAAETQYF. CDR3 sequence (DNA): TGCAGTGCTAGGTCCCTCTCCAGGGCAGCGGAGACCCAGTACTTC.

The CDR3 DNA is TGTGCCAGCAGCCTGGACGGTTTCGGGGAGCTGTTTTTT. Its translation is CASSLDGFGELFF. This rearrangement joins TRBV28 to TRBJ2-2; D gene unclear. Germline lookup yields CDR1 MDHEN and CDR2 SYDVKM. Between the trimmed V and J ends, which lost 6 bases and 7 bases, there was a span of 12 bases. The CDR3 extends over 13 amino acids. The complete variable domain, with remaining parts taken from reference TRBV28 and TRBJ2-2, reads DVKVTQSSRYLVKRTGEKVFLECVQDMDHENMFWYRQDPGLGLRLIYFSYDVKMKEKGDIPEGYSVSREKKERFSLILESASTNQTSMYLCASSLDGFGELFFGEGSRLTVL.

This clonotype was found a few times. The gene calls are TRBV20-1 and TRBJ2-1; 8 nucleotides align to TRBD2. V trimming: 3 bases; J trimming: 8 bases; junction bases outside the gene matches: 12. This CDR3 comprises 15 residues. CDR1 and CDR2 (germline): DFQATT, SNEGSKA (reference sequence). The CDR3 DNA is TGCAGTGCTAGTCCCCTACGGGAGGGCCGGCATGAGCAGTTCTTC. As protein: CSASPLREGRHEQFF.

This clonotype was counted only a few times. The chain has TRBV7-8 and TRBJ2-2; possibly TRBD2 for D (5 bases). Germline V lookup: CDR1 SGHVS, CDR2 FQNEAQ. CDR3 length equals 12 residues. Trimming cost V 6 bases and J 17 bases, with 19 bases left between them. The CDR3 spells CASRSFPGSNFF. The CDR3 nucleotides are TGTGCCAGCAGATCTTTTCCGGGGAGTAATTTTTTT.

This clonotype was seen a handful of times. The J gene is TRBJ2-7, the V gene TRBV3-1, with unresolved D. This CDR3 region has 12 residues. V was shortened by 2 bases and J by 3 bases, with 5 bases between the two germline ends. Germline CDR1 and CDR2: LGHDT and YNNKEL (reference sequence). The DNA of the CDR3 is TGTGCCAGCAGCCAACCTAACTACGAGCAGTACTTC. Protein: CASSQPNYEQYF.

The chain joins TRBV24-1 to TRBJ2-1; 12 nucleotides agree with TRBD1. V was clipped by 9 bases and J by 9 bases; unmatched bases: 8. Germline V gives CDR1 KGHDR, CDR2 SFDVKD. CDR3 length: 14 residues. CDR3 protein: CATGSGTGGPEQFF. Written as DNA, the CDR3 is TGTGCCACCGGCTCCGGGACAGGGGGCCCTGAGCAGTTCTTC.

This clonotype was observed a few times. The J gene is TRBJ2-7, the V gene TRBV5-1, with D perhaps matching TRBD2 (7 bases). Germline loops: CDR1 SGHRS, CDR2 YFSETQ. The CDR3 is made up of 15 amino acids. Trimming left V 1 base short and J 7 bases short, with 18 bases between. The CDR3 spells CASSLTPQGRGEQYF. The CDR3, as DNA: TGCGCCAGCAGCTTGACCCCTCAGGGGAGGGGGGAGCAGTACTTC.

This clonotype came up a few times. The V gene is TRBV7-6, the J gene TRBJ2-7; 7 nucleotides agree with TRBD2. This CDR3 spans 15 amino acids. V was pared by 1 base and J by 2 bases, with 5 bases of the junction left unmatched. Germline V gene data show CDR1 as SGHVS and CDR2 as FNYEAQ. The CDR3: CASSLGASGPYEQYF. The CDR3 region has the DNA TGTGCCAGCAGCTTAGGGGCTAGCGGCCCCTACGAGCAGTACTTC.

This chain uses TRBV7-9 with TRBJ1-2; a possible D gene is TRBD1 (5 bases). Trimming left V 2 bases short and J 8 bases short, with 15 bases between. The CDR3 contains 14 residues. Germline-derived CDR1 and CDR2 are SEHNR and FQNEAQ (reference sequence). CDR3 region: CASSLRGEMGGYTF. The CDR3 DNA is TGTGCCAGCAGCTTACGAGGGGAAATGGGGGGCTACACCTTC.

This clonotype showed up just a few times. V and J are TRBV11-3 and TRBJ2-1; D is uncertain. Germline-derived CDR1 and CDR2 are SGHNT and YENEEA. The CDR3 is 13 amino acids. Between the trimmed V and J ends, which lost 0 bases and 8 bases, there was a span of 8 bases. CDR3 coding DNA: TGTGCCAGCAGCTTAGAGGGGTTCGATGAGCAGTTCTTC. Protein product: CASSLEGFDEQFF.

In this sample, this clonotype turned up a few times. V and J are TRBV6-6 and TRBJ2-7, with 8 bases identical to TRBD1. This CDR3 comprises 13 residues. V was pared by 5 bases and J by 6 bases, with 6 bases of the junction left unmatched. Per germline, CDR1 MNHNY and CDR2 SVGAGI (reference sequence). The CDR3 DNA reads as TGTGCCAGCAGTGTCGGACAGGGAGGCGAGCAGTACTTC. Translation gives CASSVGQGGEQYF.

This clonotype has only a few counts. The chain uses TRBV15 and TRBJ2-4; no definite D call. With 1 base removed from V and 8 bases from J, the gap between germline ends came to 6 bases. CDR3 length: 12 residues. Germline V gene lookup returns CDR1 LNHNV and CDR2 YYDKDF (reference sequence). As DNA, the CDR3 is TGTGCCACCAGCAGAGTTGGGGACATTCAGTACTTC. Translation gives CATSRVGDIQYF.

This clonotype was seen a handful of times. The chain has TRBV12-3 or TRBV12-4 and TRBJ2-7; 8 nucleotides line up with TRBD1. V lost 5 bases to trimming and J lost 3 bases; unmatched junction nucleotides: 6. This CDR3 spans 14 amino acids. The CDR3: CASSPDRDFYEQYF. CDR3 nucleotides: TGTGCCAGCAGTCCGGACAGGGACTTCTACGAGCAGTACTTC.

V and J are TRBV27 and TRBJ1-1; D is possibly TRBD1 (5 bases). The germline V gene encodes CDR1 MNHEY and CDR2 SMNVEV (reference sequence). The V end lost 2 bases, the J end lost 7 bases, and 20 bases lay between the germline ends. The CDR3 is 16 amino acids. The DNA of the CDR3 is TGTGCCAGCAGTTTAATGGTGCAATGGGGTCAGGGTGAAGCTTTCTTT. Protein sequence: CASSLMVQWGQGEAFF.

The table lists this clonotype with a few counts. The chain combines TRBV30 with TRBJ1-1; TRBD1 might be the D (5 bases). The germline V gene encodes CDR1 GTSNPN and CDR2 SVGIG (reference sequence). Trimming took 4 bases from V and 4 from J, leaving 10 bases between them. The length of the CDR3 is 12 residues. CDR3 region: CAWIQGVTEAFF. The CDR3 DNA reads TGTGCCTGGATCCAGGGAGTCACTGAAGCTTTCTTT.